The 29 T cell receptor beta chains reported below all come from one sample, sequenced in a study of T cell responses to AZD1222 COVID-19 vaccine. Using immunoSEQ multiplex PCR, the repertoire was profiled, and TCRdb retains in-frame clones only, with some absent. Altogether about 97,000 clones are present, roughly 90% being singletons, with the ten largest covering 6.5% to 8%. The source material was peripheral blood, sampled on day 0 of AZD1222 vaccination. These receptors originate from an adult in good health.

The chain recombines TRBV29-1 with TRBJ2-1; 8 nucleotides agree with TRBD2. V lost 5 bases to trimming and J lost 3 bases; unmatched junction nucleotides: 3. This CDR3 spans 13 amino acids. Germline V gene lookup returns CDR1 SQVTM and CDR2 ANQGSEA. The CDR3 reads CSVRLAGYNEQFF. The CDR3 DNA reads TGCAGCGTTCGCCTAGCGGGCTACAATGAGCAGTTCTTC.

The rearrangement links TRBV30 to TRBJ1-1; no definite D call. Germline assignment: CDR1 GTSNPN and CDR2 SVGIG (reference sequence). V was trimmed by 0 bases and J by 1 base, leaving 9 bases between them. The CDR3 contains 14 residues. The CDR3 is CAWSVLASNTEAFF. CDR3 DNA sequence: TGTGCCTGGAGTGTATTGGCCTCGAACACTGAAGCTTTCTTT. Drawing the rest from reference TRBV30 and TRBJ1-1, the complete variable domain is SQTIHQWPATLVQPVGSPLSLECTVEGTSNPNLYWYRQAAGRGLQLLFYSVGIGQISSEVPQNLSASRPQDRQFILSSKKLLLSDSGFYLCAWSVLASNTEAFFGQGTRLTVV.

Here the CDR3 reads CASSLTFQETQYF. The CDR3 DNA follows: TGTGCCAGCAGCTTAACGTTCCAAGAGACCCAGTACTTC. This chain connects TRBV7-6 to TRBJ2-5, with unresolved D. V was shortened by 2 bases and J by 1 base, with 5 bases between the two germline ends. Germline V lookup: CDR1 SGHVS, CDR2 FNYEAQ. The CDR3 length is 13 residues.

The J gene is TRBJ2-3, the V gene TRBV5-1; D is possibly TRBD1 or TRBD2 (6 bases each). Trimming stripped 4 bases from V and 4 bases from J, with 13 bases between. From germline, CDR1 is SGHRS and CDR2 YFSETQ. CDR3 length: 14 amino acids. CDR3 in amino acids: CASSQNRGADTQYF. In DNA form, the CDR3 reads TGCGCCAGCAGCCAAAATAGGGGGGCAGATACGCAGTATTTT.

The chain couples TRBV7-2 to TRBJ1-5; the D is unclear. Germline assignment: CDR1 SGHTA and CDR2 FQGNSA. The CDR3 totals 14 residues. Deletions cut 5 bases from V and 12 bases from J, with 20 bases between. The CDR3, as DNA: TGTGCCAGCAGCCCGGGGAGTTTTCTCGGGGTCCAGCATTTT. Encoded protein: CASSPGSFLGVQHF. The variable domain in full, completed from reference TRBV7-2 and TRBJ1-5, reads GAGVSQSPSNKVTEKGKDVELRCDPISGHTALYWYRQSLGQGLEFLIYFQGNSAPDKSGLPSDRFSAERTGGSVSTLTIQRTQQEDSAVYLCASSPGSFLGVQHFGDGTRLSIL.

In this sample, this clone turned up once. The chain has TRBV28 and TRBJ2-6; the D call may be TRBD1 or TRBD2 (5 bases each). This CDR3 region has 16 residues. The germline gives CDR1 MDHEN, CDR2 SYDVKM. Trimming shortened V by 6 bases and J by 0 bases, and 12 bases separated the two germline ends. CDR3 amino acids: CASRGGGFSGANVLTF. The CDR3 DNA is TGTGCCAGCAGGGGTGGGGGTTTCTCTGGGGCCAACGTCCTGACTTTC.

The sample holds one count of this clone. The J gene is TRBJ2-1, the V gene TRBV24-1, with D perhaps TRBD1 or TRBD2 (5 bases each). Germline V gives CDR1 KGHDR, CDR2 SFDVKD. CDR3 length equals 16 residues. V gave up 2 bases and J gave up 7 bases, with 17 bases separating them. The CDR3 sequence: CATSDSRGGDKNEQFF. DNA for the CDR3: TGTGCCACCAGTGATTCACGGGGCGGAGATAAAAATGAGCAGTTCTTC.

CDR3 loop: CASSLRTGGSYEQYF. In nucleotides, the CDR3 is TGTGCCAGCAGCTTAAGGACAGGGGGCTCCTACGAGCAGTACTTC. The rearrangement uses TRBV11-1 and TRBJ2-7; 10 nucleotides line up with TRBD1. The germline V gene encodes CDR1 SGHAT and CDR2 FQDESV (reference sequence). V shed 2 bases, J shed 0 bases, and the junction held 1 base outside the gene matches. The CDR3 is 15 residues long.

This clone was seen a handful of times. The CDR3 DNA follows: TGCAGTGCTAGTAGACTAGCGGCCTACGAGCAGTACTTC. Protein: CSASRLAAYEQYF. This rearrangement joins TRBV20-1 to TRBJ2-7; TRBD2 aligns across 9 bases. The CDR3 length is 13 residues. The V gene's germline CDR1 is DFQATT and CDR2 SNEGSKA (reference sequence). J lost 2 bases, V lost 3 bases, and 2 bases had no gene match.

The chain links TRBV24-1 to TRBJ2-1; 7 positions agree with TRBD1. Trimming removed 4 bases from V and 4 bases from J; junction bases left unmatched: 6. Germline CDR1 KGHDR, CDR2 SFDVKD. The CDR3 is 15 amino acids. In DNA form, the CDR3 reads TGTGCCACCAGTGACCACAGGGGCGGGTACAATGAGCAGTTCTTC. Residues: CATSDHRGGYNEQFF.

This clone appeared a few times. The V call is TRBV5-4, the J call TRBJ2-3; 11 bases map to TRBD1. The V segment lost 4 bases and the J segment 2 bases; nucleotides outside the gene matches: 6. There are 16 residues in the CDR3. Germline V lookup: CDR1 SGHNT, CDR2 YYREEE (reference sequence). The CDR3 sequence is CASSARTGGVTDTQYF. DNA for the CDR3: TGTGCCAGCAGCGCCCGGACAGGGGGCGTCACAGATACGCAGTATTTT.

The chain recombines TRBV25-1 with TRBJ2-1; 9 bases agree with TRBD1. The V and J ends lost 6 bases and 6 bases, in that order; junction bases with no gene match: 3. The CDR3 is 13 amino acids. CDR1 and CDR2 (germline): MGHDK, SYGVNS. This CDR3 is CASRRTGVNEQFF. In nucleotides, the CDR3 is TGTGCCAGCAGAAGGACAGGGGTCAATGAGCAGTTCTTC. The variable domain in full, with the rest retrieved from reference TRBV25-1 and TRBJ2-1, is EADIYQTPRYLVIGTGKKITLECSQTMGHDKMYWYQQDPGMELHLIHYSYGVNSTEKGDLSSESTVSRIRTEHFPLTLESARPSHTSQYLCASRRTGVNEQFFGPGTRLTVL.

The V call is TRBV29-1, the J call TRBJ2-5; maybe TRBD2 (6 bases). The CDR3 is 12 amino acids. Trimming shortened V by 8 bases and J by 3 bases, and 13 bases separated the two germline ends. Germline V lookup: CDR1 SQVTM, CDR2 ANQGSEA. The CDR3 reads CSYNGGKETQYF. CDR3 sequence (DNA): TGCAGCTATAATGGGGGGAAAGAGACCCAGTACTTC.

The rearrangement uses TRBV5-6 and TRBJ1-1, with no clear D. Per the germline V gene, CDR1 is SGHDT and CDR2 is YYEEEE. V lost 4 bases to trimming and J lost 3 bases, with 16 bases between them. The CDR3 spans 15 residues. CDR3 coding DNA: TGTGCCAGCAGCCGACGGTCTGGGTGGGACACTGAAGCTTTCTTT. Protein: CASSRRSGWDTEAFF.

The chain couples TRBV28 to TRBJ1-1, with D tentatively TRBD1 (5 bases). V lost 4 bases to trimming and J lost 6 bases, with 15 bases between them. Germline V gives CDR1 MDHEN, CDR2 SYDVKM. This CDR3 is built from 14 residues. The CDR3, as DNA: TGTGCCAGCAGTTCACAAGGGGCCTTGGCTGAAGCTTTCTTT. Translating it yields CASSSQGALAEAFF.

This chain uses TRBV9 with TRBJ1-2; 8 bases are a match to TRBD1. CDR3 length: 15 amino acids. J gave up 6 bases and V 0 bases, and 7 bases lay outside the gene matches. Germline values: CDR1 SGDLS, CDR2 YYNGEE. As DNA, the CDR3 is TGTGCCAGCAGCGTAGGGGCAGGGGGCAACCATGGCTACACCTTC. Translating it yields CASSVGAGGNHGYTF. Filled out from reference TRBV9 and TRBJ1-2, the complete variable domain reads DSGVTQTPKHLITATGQRVTLRCSPRSGDLSVYWYQQSLDQGLQFLIQYYNGEERAKGNILERFSAQQFPDLHSELNLSSLELGDSALYFCASSVGAGGNHGYTFGSGTRLTVV.

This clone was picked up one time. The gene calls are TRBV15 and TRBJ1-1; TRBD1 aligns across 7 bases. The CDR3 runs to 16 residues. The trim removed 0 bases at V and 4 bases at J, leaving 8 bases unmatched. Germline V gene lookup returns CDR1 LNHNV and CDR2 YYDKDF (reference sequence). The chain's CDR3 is CATSREEGARGTEAFF. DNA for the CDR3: TGTGCCACCAGCAGAGAAGAGGGGGCGCGGGGCACTGAAGCTTTCTTT.

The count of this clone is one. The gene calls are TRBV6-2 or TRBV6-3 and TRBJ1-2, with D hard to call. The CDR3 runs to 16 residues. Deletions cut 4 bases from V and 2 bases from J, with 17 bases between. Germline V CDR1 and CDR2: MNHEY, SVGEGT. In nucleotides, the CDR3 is TGTGCCAGCAGTTTGAGACCCACACAGAGAAACTATGGCTACACCTTC. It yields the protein CASSLRPTQRNYGYTF.

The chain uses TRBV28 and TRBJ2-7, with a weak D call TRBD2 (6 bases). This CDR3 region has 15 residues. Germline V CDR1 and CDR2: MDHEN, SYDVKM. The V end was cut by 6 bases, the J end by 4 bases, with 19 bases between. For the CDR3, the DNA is TGTGCCAGCAGCTCCCGACTAGAAAACCTTTACGAGCAGTACTTC. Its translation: CASSSRLENLYEQYF.

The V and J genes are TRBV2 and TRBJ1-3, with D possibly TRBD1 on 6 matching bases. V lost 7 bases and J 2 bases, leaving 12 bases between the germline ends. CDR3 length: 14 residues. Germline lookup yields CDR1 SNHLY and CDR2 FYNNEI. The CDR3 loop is CASTQDSPGNTIYF. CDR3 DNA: TGTGCCAGCACCCAGGACAGTCCTGGAAACACCATATATTTT.

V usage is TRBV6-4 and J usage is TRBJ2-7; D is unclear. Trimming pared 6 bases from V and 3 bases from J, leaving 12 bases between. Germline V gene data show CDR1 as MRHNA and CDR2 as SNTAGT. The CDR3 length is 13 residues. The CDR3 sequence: CASRESGGYEQYF. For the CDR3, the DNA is TGTGCCAGCAGGGAGTCTGGTGGCTACGAGCAGTACTTC.

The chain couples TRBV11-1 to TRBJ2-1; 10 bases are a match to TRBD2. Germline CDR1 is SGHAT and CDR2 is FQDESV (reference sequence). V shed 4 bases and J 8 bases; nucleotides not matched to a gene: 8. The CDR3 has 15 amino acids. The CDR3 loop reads CASSSQRGGRDEQFF. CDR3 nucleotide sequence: TGTGCCAGCAGCTCCCAGCGGGGGGGCCGGGATGAGCAGTTCTTC. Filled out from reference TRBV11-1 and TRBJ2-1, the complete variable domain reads EAEVAQSPRYKITEKSQAVAFWCDPISGHATLYWYRQILGQGPELLVQFQDESVVDDSQLPKDRFSAERLKGVDSTLKIQPAELGDSAMYLCASSSQRGGRDEQFFGPGTRLTVL.

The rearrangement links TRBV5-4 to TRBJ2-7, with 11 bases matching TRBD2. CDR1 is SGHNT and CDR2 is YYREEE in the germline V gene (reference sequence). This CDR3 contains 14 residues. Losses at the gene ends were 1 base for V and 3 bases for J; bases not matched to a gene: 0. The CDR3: CASSLTSGSYEQYF. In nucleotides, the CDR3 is TGTGCCAGCAGCTTGACTAGCGGGAGCTACGAGCAGTACTTC.

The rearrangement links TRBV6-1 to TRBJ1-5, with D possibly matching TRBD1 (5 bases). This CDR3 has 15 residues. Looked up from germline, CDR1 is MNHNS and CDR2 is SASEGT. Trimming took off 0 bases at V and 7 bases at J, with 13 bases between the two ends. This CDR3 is CASSEAGRMVQPQHF. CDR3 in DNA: TGTGCCAGCAGTGAAGCGGGACGGATGGTCCAGCCCCAGCATTTT.

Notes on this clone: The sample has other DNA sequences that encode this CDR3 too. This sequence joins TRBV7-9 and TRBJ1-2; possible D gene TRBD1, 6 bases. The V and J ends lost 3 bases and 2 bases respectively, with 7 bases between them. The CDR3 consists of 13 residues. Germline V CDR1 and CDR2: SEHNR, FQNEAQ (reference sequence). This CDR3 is CASSFQGNYGYTF. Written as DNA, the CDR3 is TGTGCCAGCAGCTTCCAGGGGAACTATGGCTACACCTTC.

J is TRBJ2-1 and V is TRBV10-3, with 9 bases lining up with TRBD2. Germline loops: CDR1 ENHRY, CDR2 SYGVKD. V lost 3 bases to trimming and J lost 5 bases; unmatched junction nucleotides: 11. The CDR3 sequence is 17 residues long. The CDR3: CAISERGSSGNHNEQFF. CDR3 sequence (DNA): TGTGCCATCAGTGAAAGGGGTTCTAGCGGGAATCACAATGAGCAGTTCTTC.

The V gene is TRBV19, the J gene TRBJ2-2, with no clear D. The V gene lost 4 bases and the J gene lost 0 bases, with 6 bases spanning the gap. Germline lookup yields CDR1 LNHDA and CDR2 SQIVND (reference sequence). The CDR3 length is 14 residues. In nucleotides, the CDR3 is TGTGCCAGTAGTACAGGACCGAACACCGGGGAGCTGTTTTTT. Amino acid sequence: CASSTGPNTGELFF.

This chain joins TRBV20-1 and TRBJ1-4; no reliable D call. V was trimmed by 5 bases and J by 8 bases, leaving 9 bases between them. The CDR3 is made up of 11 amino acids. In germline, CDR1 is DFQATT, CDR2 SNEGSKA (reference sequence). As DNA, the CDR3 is TGCAGTGCTTCGCCTCTCGAAAAACTGTTTTTT. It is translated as CSASPLEKLFF.

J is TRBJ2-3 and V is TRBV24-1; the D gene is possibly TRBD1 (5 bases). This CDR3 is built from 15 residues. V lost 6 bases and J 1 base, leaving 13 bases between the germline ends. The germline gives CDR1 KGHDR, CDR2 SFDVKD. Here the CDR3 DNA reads TGTGCCACCAGTTCGACTGGGGCGGGCACAGATACGCAGTATTTT. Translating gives CATSSTGAGTDTQYF.